This TCR beta chain was profiled in a study of control samples from healthy donors and cancer patients. Looked up from germline, CDR1 is MNHEY and CDR2 is SVGEGT. The ends lost 4 bases at V and 7 bases at J; junction bases unmatched: 12. The length of the CDR3 is 15 residues. Using immunoSEQ multiplex PCR, the repertoire was profiled, and TCRdb retains in-frame clones only, with some absent. The sample lists more than 95,000 clones; approximately 92% were seen once. The chain has TRBV6-2 or TRBV6-3 and TRBJ2-5; 7 positions agree with TRBD2. The sample comprised PBMCs. The receptor's source is a man older than 75 with head and neck cancer. As DNA, the CDR3 is TGTGCCAGCAGTTTCGCGGGAGCCGGACGGGGGACCCAGTACTTC. Encoded protein: CASSFAGAGRGTQYF.